These 19 T cell receptor beta chains came from one sample sequenced in a study of cytomegalovirus exposure and HLA in healthy donors. PCR used 60 Vbeta primers and 13 Jbeta primers. The protocol was immunoSEQ multiplex PCR, while the TCRdb copy is restricted to in-frame clones and leaves out a portion. This sample has approximately 150,000 clones; more than 70% occur once, and the top ten carry 0.94%. Sequenced input: PBMCs. All receptors derive from a woman in her sixties in good health and CMV-seronegative.

The rearrangement uses TRBV7-8 and TRBJ2-7; 8 bases map to TRBD1. The CDR3 contains 16 residues. From germline, CDR1 is SGHVS and CDR2 FQNEAQ. The ends lost 6 bases at V and 12 bases at J; junction bases unmatched: 22. CDR3 protein: CASRPDWTGTYLPSYF. The CDR3, as DNA: TGTGCCAGCAGACCCGACTGGACAGGGACCTACCTCCCATCGTACTTC.

This clone came up a few times. The chain uses TRBV6-5 and TRBJ1-1; 8 positions agree with TRBD1. CDR1 and CDR2 (germline): MNHEY, SVGAGI. This CDR3 contains 15 residues. V lost 0 bases, J lost 6 bases, and 6 bases stayed unmatched. The CDR3 here is CASSYSAGGRSEAFF. DNA of the CDR3: TGTGCCAGCAGTTACTCTGCAGGGGGCAGGTCTGAAGCTTTCTTT.

The genes are TRBV10-1 and TRBJ2-4; a possible D gene is TRBD1 (6 bases). This CDR3 has 15 amino acids. V was clipped by 0 bases and J by 8 bases, with 14 bases between them. The V gene's germline CDR1 is WNHNN and CDR2 SYGVQD (reference sequence). The CDR3 is CASSESQGQIHIQYF. The CDR3 DNA is TGCGCCAGCAGTGAGTCTCAGGGGCAGATACACATTCAGTACTTC.

The chain uses TRBV28 and TRBJ2-5, with 14 nucleotides matching TRBD2. V dropped 4 bases and J dropped 4; count of bases not matched to a gene: 11. CDR1 is MDHEN and CDR2 is SYDVKM in the germline V gene. The CDR3 covers 18 residues. CDR3 in amino acids: CASSSQMTSGRVRETQYF. CDR3 sequence (DNA): TGTGCCAGCAGTTCTCAAATGACTAGCGGGAGGGTACGAGAGACCCAGTACTTC.

The chain employs TRBV5-1 and TRBJ2-5; a weak D match, TRBD1 (5 bases). V lost 0 bases, J lost 0 bases, and 12 bases lay in between. Germline CDR1 is SGHRS and CDR2 is YFSETQ. The CDR3 runs to 16 residues. In DNA, the CDR3 is TGCGCCAGCAGCTTGGACGACAGAGCGTACCAAGAGACCCAGTACTTC. Its translation: CASSLDDRAYQETQYF.

The chain recombines TRBV4-1 with TRBJ2-5, with a possible D match to TRBD2 (6 bases). This CDR3 region has 15 residues. V was pared by 1 base and J by 0 bases, with 9 bases between. Germline V lookup: CDR1 MGHRA, CDR2 YSYEKL. CDR3 nucleotide sequence: TGCGCCAGCAGCCAAGTAGGAGGGGACCAAGAGACCCAGTACTTC. It encodes CASSQVGGDQETQYF.

The rearrangement links TRBV5-1 to TRBJ2-2; D is ambiguous. This CDR3 has 14 residues. With 3 bases removed from V and 0 bases from J, the gap between germline ends came to 6 bases. Germline lookup yields CDR1 SGHRS and CDR2 YFSETQ. The CDR3: CASSSGANTGELFF. The CDR3 DNA is TGCGCCAGCAGCTCTGGAGCGAACACCGGGGAGCTGTTTTTT.

The chain combines TRBV30 with TRBJ2-7; 7 positions agree with TRBD1. V lost 5 bases, J lost 0 bases, and 1 base stayed unmatched. Germline V CDR1 and CDR2: GTSNPN, SVGIG (reference sequence). The CDR3 contains 12 residues. CDR3 DNA sequence: TGTGCCTGGCGGGACAGCTCCTACGAGCAGTACTTC. This sequence encodes CAWRDSSYEQYF.

The chain couples TRBV9 to TRBJ2-1, with TRBD2 matching over 9 bases. Per the germline V gene, CDR1 is SGDLS and CDR2 is YYNGEE. V lost 4 bases to trimming and J lost 9 bases; unmatched junction nucleotides: 14. The CDR3 loop spans 16 amino acids. CDR3 amino acids: CASSPRRTSGLGEQFF. As DNA, the CDR3 is TGTGCCAGCAGCCCCCGGAGAACTAGCGGGTTAGGTGAGCAGTTCTTC.

To note about this clone: Germline and junction disagree at one end, which may indicate a read error. The chain is built from TRBV7-7 and TRBJ2-5; TRBD1 agrees at 10 bases. The CDR3 spans 15 residues. Germline V CDR1 and CDR2: SSHAT, FNYEAQ (reference sequence). The chain's CDR3 is CASSLGGTGEKTQYF. CDR3 DNA: TGTGCTAGCAGCTTAGGGGGGACAGGGGAGAAGACCCAGTACTTC.

This clone was observed a few times. V gene TRBV5-1 combines with J gene TRBJ1-4, with D possibly being TRBD1 (5 bases). With 0 bases removed from V and 4 bases from J, the gap between germline ends came to 10 bases. This CDR3 region has 15 residues. The V gene's germline CDR1 is SGHRS and CDR2 YFSETQ. The CDR3: CASSLEWGGNEKLFF. The DNA for the CDR3 is TGCGCCAGCAGCTTGGAATGGGGGGGTAATGAAAAACTGTTTTTT. The variable domain in full, completed from reference TRBV5-1 and TRBJ1-4, reads KAGVTQTPRYLIKTRGQQVTLSCSPISGHRSVSWYQQTPGQGLQFLFEYFSETQRNKGNFPGRFSGRQFSNSRSEMNVSTLELGDSALYLCASSLEWGGNEKLFFGSGTQLSVL.

The V call is TRBV5-1, the J call TRBJ1-3; a weak D match, TRBD1 (5 bases). With 0 bases removed from V and 1 base from J, the gap between germline ends came to 14 bases. Germline values: CDR1 SGHRS, CDR2 YFSETQ. The CDR3 consists of 17 residues. This CDR3 reads CASSLGWQGVSGNTIYF. In DNA, the CDR3 is TGCGCCAGCAGCTTGGGGTGGCAGGGTGTATCTGGAAACACCATATATTTT.

The chain joins TRBV28 to TRBJ2-1, with 7 bases identical to TRBD1. The J segment lost 7 bases and the V segment lost 6 bases, leaving 15 bases of the junction unmatched. This CDR3 comprises 16 residues. In germline, CDR1 is MDHEN, CDR2 SYDVKM. The CDR3 here is CASRNAGTDPSNEQFF. CDR3 nucleotides: TGTGCCAGCAGGAACGCCGGGACAGACCCTAGTAATGAGCAGTTCTTC.

The V and J genes are TRBV27 and TRBJ1-1; TRBD1 aligns across 7 bases. The CDR3 is 15 amino acids. V dropped 9 bases and J dropped 1; count of bases not matched to a gene: 11. CDR1 MNHEY and CDR2 SMNVEV come from the germline V gene (reference sequence). CDR3 nucleotide sequence: TGTGCCAGTCTCAACAGGGGCAGAGAGAACACTGAAGCTTTCTTT. Its translation is CASLNRGRENTEAFF.

This sequence joins TRBV6-1 and TRBJ2-1, with a weak D call TRBD2 (5 bases). Per the germline V gene, CDR1 is MNHNS and CDR2 is SASEGT. The V gene lost 7 bases and the J gene lost 4 bases, with 14 bases spanning the gap. This CDR3 region has 14 residues. The CDR3: CASTVFEGYNEQFF. CDR3 DNA: TGTGCCAGCACCGTCTTTGAGGGTTACAATGAGCAGTTCTTC.

This clone came up once. The gene calls are TRBV29-1 and TRBJ1-2; D may be TRBD1 (5 bases). CDR3 size: 12 residues. Germline V gene lookup returns CDR1 SQVTM and CDR2 ANQGSEA. The V end lost 3 bases, the J end lost 4 bases, and 9 bases lay between the germline ends. This CDR3 reads CSVEGLPYGYTF. CDR3 bases: TGCAGCGTTGAGGGACTGCCCTATGGCTACACCTTC.

The V gene is TRBV9, the J gene TRBJ1-2, with D possibly TRBD1 on 5 matching bases. V lost 2 bases, J lost 8 bases, and 16 bases lay in between. The germline CDR1 and CDR2 sequences are SGDLS and YYNGEE. The CDR3 loop spans 14 amino acids. The CDR3 DNA sequence: TGTGCCAGCAGCGTCAGTGGGGGGAGTTTCGGCTACACCTTC. Protein product: CASSVSGGSFGYTF.

This clone was detected only a few times. The chain links TRBV4-1 to TRBJ2-1; 9 bases are a match to TRBD1. CDR1 and CDR2 from the germline V gene are MGHRA and YSYEKL. This CDR3 spans 15 amino acids. Trimming removed 3 bases from V and 3 bases from J; junction bases left unmatched: 3. CDR3 sequence (DNA): TGCGCCAGCAGCCAGCCGGGACAGGGCTACAATGAGCAGTTCTTC. Its translation: CASSQPGQGYNEQFF.

About this clone itself: An end of the junction does not agree with germline; a read error may underlie this. V is TRBV30 and J is TRBJ2-3, with TRBD1 as a possible D gene (6 bases). Germline lookup yields CDR1 GTSNPN and CDR2 SVGIG (reference sequence). The CDR3 is 13 amino acids. The DNA of the CDR3 is TGTGCCTGGAGTGTAAGGGACACAAATACGCAGTATTTT. Its translation is CAWSVRDTNTQYF.